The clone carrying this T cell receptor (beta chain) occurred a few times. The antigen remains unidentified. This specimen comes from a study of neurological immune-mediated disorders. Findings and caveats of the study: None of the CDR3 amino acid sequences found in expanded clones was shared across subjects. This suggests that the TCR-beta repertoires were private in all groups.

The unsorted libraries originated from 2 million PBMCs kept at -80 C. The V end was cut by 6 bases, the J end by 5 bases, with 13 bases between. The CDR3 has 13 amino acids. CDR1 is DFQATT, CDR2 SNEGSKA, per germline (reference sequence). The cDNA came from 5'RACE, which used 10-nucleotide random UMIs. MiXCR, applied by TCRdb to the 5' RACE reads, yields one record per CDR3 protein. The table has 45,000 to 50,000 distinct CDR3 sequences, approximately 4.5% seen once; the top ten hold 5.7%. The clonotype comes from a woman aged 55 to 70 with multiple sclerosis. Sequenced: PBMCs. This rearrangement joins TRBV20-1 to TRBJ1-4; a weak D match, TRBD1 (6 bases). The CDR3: CSAMDRRNEKLFF. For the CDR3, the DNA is TGCAGTGCGATGGACAGACGGAATGAAAAACTGTTTTTT.